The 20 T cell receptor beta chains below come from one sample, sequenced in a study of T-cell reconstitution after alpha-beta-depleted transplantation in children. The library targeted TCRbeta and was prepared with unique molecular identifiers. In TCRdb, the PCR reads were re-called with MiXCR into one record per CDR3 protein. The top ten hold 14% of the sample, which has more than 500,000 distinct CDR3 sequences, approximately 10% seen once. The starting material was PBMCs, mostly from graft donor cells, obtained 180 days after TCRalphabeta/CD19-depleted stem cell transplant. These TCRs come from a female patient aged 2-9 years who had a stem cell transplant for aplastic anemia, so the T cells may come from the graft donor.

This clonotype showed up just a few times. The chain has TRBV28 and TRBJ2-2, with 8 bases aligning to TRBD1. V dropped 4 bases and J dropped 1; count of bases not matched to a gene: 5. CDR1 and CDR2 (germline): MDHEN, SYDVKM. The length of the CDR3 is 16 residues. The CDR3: CASSSTGTGNTGELFF. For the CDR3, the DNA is TGTGCCAGCAGTTCCACCGGGACAGGGAACACCGGGGAGCTGTTTTTT.

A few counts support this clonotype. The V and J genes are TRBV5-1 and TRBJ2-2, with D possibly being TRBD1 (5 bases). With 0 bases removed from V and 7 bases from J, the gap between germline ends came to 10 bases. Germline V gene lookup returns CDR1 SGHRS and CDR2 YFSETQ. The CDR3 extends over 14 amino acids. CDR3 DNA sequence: TGCGCCAGCAGCTTGGAGGGCCAGGGCGGGGAGCTGTTTTTT. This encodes CASSLEGQGGELFF.

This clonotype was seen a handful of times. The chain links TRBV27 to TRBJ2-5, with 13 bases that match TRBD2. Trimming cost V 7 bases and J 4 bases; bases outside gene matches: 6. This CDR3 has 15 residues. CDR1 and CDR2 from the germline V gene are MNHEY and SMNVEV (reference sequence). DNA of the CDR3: TGTGCCAGCAAACCACTAGCGGGAGGGGGAGAGACCCAGTACTTC. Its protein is CASKPLAGGGETQYF.

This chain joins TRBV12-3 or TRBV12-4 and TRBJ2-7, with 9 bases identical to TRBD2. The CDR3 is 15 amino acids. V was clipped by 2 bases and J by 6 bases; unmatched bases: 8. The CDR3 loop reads CASSLRLAGAGEQYV. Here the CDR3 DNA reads TGTGCCAGCAGTTTAAGGTTAGCGGGAGCAGGCGAGCAGTACGTC.

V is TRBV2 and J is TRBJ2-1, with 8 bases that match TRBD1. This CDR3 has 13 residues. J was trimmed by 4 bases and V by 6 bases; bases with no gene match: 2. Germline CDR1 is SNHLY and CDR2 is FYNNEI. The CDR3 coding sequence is TGTGCCAGCAGCCGGGACAGGTACAATGAGCAGTTCTTC. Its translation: CASSRDRYNEQFF.

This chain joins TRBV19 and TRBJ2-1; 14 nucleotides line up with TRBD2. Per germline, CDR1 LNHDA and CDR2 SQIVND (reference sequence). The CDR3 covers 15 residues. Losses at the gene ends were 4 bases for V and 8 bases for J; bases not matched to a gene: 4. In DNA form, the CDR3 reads TGTGCCAGTAGTACGGGGACTAGCGGGAGTGATGAGCAGTTCTTC. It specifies CASSTGTSGSDEQFF.

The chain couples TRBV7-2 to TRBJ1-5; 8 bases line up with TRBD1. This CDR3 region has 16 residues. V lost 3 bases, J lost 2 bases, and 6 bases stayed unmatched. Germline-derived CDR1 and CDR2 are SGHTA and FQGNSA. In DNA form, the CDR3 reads TGTGCCAGCAGCTTCAGGACAGGGATTGGCAATCAGCCCCAGCATTTT. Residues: CASSFRTGIGNQPQHF.

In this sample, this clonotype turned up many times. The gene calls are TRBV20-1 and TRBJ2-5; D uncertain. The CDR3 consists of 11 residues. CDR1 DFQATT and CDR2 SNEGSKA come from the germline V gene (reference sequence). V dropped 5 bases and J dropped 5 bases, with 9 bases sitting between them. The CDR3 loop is CSALRRETQYF. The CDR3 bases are TGCAGTGCTTTACGTCGGGAGACCCAGTACTTC.

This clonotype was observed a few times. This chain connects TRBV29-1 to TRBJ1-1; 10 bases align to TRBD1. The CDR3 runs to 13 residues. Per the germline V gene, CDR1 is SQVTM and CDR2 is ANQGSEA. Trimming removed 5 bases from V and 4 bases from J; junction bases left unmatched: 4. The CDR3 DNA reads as TGCAGCGTTAGGACAGGGGGGTTCACTGAAGCTTTCTTT. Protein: CSVRTGGFTEAFF.

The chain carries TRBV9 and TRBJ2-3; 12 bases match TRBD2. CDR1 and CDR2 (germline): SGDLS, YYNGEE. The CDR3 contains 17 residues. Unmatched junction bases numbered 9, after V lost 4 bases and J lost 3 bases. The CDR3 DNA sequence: TGTGCCAGCAGCACCCGTGGAGGACTAGCGGGAACAGATACGCAGTATTTT. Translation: CASSTRGGLAGTDTQYF. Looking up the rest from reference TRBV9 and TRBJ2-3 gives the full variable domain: DSGVTQTPKHLITATGQRVTLRCSPRSGDLSVYWYQQSLDQGLQFLIQYYNGEERAKGNILERFSAQQFPDLHSELNLSSLELGDSALYFCASSTRGGLAGTDTQYFGPGTRLTVL.

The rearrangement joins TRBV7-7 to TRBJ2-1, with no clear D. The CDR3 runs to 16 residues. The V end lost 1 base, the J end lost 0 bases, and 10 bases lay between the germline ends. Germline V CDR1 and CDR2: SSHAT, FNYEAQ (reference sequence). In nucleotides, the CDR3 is TGTGCCAGCAGCTTAGGGGCCGACTCCTCCTACAATGAGCAGTTCTTC. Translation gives CASSLGADSSYNEQFF.

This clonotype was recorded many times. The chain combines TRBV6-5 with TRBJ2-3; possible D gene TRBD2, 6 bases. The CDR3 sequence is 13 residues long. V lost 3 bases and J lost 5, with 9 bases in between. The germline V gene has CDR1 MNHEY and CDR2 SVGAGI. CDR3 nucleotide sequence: TGTGCCAGCAGTTATATCGGGGGAGATACGCAGTATTTT. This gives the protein CASSYIGGDTQYF.

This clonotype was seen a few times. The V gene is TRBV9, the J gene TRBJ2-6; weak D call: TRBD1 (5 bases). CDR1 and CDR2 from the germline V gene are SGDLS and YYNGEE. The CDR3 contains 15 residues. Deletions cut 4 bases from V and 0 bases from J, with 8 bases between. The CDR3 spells CASSSGSSGANVLTF. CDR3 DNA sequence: TGTGCCAGCAGCTCAGGGTCCTCTGGGGCCAACGTCCTGACTTTC.

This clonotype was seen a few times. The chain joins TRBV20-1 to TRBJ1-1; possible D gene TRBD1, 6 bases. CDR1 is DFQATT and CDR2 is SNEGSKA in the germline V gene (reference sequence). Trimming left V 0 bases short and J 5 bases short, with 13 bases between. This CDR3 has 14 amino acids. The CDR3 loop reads CSARDWQGSTEAFF. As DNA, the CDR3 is TGCAGTGCTAGAGACTGGCAGGGGTCGACTGAAGCTTTCTTT.

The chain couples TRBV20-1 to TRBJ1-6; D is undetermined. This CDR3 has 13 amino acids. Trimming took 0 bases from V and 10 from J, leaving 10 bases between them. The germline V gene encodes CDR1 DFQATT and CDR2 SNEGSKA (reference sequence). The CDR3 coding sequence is TGCAGTGCTAGAGAAAAGACGGAATCACCCCTCCACTTT. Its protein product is CSAREKTESPLHF.

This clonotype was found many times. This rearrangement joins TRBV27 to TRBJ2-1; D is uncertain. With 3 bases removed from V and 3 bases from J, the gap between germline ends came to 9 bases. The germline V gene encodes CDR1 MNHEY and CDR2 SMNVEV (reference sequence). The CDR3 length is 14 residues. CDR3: CASSFWGYYNEQFF. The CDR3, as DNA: TGTGCCAGCAGTTTTTGGGGTTACTACAATGAGCAGTTCTTC.

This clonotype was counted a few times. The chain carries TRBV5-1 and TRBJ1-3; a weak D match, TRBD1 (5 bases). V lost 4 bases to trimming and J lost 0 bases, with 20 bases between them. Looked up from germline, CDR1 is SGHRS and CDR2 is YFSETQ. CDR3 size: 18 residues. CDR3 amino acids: CASSRGGLDVDSGNTIYF. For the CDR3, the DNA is TGCGCCAGCAGCCGGGGGGGATTGGACGTGGACTCTGGAAACACCATATATTTT.

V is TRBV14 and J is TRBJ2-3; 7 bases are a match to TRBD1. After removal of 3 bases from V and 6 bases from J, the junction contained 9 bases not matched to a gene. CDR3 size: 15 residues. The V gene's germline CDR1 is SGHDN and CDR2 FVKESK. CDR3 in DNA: TGTGCCAGCAGCCACTGGTCCGACAGGGCGGATACGCAGTATTTT. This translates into CASSHWSDRADTQYF.

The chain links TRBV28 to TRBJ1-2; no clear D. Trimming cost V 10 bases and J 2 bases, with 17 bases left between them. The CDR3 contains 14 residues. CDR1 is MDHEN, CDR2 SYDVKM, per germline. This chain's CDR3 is CATSGLGRNYGYTF. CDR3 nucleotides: TGTGCCACCAGCGGCTTGGGCAGGAACTATGGCTACACCTTC.

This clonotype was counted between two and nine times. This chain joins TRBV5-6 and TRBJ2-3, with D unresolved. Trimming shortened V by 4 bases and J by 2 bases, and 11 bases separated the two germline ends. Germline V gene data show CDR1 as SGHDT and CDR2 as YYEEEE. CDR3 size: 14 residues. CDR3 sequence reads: CASSAEFSTDTQYF. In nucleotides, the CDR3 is TGTGCCAGCAGCGCGGAGTTCTCCACAGATACGCAGTATTTT.